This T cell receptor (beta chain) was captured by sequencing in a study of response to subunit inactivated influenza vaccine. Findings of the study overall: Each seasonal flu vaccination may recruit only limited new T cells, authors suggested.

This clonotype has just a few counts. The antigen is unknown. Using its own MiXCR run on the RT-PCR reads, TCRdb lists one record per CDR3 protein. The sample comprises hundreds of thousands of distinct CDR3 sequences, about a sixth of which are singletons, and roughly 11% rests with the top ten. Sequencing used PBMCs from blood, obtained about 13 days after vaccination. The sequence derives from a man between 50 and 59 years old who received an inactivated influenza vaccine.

CDR3 bases: TGTGCCAGCACCTCAGGAGGGACTAGCGGGGGTACCGGGGAGCTGTTTTTT. This sequence encodes CASTSGGTSGGTGELFF. J is TRBJ2-2 and V is TRBV5-4; 14 nucleotides align to TRBD2. V shed 6 bases, J shed 5 bases, and the junction held 9 bases outside the gene matches. The V gene's germline CDR1 is SGHNT and CDR2 YYREEE (reference sequence). The CDR3 runs to 17 residues. The variable domain in full, completed from reference TRBV5-4 and TRBJ2-2, reads ETGVTQSPTHLIKTRGQQVTLRCSSQSGHNTVSWYQQALGQGPQFIFQYYREEENGRGNFPPRFSGLQFPNYSSELNVNALELDDSALYLCASTSGGTSGGTGELFFGEGSRLTVL.